The present T cell receptor (beta chain) was sequenced within a study of early T cells in non-severe SARS-CoV-2 infection. Background on the study: Sequencing of unsorted whole blood was done on bulk RNA, leaving chains unpaired.

Points from the study as a whole: Missing private and CD4 specificities, VDJdb matching favored anti-spike CD8 responses.

Deletions cut 8 bases from V and 8 bases from J, with 10 bases between. Germline-derived CDR1 and CDR2 are SEHNR and FQNEAQ (reference sequence). The length of the CDR3 is 11 residues. A remark on this clonotype: The antigen is not known.

The TCR library protocol attached unique molecular identifiers to the individual cDNA molecules. TCRdb processed the 5' RACE reads anew with MiXCR; each CDR3 protein has one entry. The profile shows 70,000 to 95,000 distinct CDR3 sequences, 7.5% to 10% of them singletons. The receptor's source is an adult who was a healthcare worker with PCR-confirmed SARS-CoV-2 infection or an uninfected control (not recorded which). The sequenced sample consisted of whole blood. The V gene is TRBV7-9, the J gene TRBJ2-1, with D unresolved. The CDR3 reads CASRWFDEQFF. For the CDR3, the DNA is TGTGCCAGCCGGTGGTTCGATGAGCAGTTCTTC.